Reported below is one T cell receptor beta chain. Antigen specificity is unknown. CDR1 is MNHNS and CDR2 is SASEGT in the germline V gene. V was shortened by 6 bases and J by 7 bases, with 15 bases between the two germline ends. The CDR3 runs to 13 residues. This sample was included in a study of response to subunit inactivated influenza vaccine. Overall study results and limits: T cells newly recruited by each seasonal influenza vaccination are few, the authors suggested.

Each CDR3 protein is one row after TCRdb ran MiXCR on the RT-PCR reads. The data show 860,000 or so distinct CDR3 sequences, roughly 20% seen once. This sequence joins TRBV6-1 and TRBJ1-2; D might be TRBD1 (5 bases). The source material was PBMCs from blood, sampled more than 4 days after vaccination. This receptor was obtained from a man aged 50 or older who received an inactivated influenza vaccine. The CDR3 nucleotides are TGTGCCAGCAGCCCAGGCAGGGCCGCTGGCTACACCTTC. The encoded protein is CASSPGRAAGYTF.